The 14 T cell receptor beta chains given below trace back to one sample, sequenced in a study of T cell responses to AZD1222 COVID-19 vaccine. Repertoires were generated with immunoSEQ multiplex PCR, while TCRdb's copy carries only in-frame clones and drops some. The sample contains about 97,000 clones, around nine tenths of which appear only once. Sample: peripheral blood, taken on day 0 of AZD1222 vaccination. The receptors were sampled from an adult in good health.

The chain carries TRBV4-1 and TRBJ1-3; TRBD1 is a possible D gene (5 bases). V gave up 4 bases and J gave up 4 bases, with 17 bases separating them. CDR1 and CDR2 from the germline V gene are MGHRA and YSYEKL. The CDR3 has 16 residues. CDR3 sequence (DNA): TGCGCCAGCAGCCGAGGGCGCAGGGAAAAAGGAAACACCATATATTTT. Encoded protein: CASSRGRREKGNTIYF.

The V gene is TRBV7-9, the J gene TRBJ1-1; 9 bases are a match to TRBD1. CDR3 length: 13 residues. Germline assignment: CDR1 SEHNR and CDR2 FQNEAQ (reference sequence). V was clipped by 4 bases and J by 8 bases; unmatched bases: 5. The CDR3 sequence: CASSSGTGTEAFF. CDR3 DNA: TGTGCCAGCAGCTCCGGGACAGGGACCGAAGCTTTCTTT.

The CDR3 reads CASSATDTQYF. For the CDR3, the DNA is TGTGCCAGCAGCGCGACAGATACGCAGTATTTT. The chain couples TRBV6-5 to TRBJ2-3; D unclear. The CDR3 runs 11 residues. V gave up 6 bases and J gave up 3 bases, with 4 bases separating them. CDR1 and CDR2 from the germline V gene are MNHEY and SVGAGI.

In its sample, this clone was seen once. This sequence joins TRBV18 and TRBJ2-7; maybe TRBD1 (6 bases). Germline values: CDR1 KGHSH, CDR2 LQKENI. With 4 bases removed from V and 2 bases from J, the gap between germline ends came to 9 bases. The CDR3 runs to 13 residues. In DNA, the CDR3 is TGTGCCAGCTCACTCGGACAGACCTACGAGCAGTACTTC. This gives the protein CASSLGQTYEQYF.

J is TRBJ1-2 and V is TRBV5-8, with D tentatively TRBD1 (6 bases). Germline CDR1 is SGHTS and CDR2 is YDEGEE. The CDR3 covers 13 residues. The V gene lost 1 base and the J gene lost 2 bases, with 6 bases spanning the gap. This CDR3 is CASSLRGNYGYTF. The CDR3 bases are TGTGCCAGCAGCTTGAGGGGGAACTATGGCTACACCTTC.

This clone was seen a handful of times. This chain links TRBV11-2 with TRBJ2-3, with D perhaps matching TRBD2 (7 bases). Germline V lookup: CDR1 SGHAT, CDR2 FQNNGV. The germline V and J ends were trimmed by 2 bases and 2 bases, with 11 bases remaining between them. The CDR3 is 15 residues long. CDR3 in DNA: TGTGCCAGCAGCTTAAACGGGGGGCACACAGATACGCAGTATTTT. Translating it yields CASSLNGGHTDTQYF.

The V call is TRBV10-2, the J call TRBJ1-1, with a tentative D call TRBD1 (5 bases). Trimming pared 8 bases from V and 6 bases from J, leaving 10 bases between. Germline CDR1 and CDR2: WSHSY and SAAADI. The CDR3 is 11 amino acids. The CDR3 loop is CASQQGAEAFF. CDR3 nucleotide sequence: TGCGCCAGCCAGCAGGGAGCTGAAGCTTTCTTT.

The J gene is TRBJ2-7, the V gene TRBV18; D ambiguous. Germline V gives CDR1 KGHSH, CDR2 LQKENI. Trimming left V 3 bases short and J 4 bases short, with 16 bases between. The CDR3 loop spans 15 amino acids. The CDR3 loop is CASSPIYGSMYEQYF. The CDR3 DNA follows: TGTGCCAGCTCACCCATTTACGGGTCAATGTACGAGCAGTACTTC.

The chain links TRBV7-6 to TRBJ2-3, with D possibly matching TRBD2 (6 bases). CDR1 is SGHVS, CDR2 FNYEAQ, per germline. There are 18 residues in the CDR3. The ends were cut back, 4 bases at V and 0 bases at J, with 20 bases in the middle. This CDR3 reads CASSWRARGGTSTDTQYF. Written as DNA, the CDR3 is TGTGCCAGCAGCTGGCGGGCGAGGGGAGGTACTAGCACAGATACGCAGTATTTT.

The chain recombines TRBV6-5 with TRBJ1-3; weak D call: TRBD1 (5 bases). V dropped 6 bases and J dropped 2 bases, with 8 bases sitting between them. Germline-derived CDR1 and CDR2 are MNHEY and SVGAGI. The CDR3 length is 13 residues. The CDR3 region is CASRDRAGNTIYF. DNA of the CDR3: TGTGCCAGCAGAGACAGAGCTGGAAACACCATATATTTT.

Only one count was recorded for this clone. Here the CDR3 reads CASSYSSPLVEAFF. Written as DNA, the CDR3 is TGTGCCAGCAGTTACTCGTCTCCCCTAGTTGAAGCTTTCTTT. The genes are TRBV6-5 and TRBJ1-1; D uncertain. The V gene's germline CDR1 is MNHEY and CDR2 SVGAGI. The CDR3 is made up of 14 amino acids. The V end was cut by 0 bases, the J end by 7 bases, with 12 bases between.

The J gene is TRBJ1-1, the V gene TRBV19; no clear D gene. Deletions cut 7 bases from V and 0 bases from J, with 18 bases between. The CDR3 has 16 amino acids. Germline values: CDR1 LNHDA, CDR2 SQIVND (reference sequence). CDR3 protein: CASTQKGDFMNTEAFF. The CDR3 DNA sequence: TGTGCCAGTACCCAGAAGGGAGATTTCATGAACACTGAAGCTTTCTTT.

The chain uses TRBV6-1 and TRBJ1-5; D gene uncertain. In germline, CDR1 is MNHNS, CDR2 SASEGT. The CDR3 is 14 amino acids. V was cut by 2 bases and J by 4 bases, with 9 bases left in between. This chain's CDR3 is CASSEWAENQPQHF. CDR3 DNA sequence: TGTGCCAGCAGTGAATGGGCGGAAAATCAGCCCCAGCATTTT.

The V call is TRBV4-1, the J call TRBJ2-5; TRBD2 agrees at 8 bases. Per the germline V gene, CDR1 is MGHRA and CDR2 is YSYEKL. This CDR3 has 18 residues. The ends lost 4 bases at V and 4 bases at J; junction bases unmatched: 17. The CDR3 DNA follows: TGCGCCAGCAGCCCCGGGAGGAACTCCGGGGGGGCCGGAGAGACCCAGTACTTC. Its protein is CASSPGRNSGGAGETQYF.